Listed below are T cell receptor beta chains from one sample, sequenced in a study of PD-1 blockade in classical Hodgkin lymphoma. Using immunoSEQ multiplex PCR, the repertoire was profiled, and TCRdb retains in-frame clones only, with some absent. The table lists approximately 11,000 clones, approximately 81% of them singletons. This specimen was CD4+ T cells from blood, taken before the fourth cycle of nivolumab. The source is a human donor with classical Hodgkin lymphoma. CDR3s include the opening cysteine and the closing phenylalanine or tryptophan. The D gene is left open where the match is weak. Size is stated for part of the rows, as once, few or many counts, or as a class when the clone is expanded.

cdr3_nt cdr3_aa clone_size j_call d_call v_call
TGTGCCAGCACCCGGGAGATTGGAACAGATACGCAGTATTTT CASTREIGTDTQYF - TRBJ2-3 - TRBV2
TGTGCCAGCAGTTCCACTCGACAGGGTGGAAAACTGTTTTTT CASSSTRQGGKLFF - TRBJ1-4 TRBD1 TRBV28
TGTGCCAGCTCACCCGCCGCCAAAAACATTCAGTACTTC CASSPAAKNIQYF - TRBJ2-4 - TRBV18
TGTGCCAGCAGCTTAGGTCACAGTCAGTACTTC CASSLGHSQYF - TRBJ2-7 - TRBV7-6
TGTGCCAGCAGTTTATTAGGGTTTACGAACTATGGCTACACCTTC CASSLLGFTNYGYTF few TRBJ1-2 - TRBV27
TGTGCCAGCAGCTTGAGCGGGATCGGCAATGAGCAGTTCTTC CASSLSGIGNEQFF - TRBJ2-1 TRBD2 TRBV13
TGTGCCAGCAGCGAAGGGGACAGTCCTGCAGAGACCCAGTACTTC CASSEGDSPAETQYF - TRBJ2-5 TRBD1 TRBV2
TGTGCCAGCTCACCACCTTATAGGGGGCTCTACGAGCAGTACTTC CASSPPYRGLYEQYF - TRBJ2-7 TRBD1 TRBV18
TGTGCCAGCTCCCGGGGGTCGGTCCTTGGAAACACCATATATTTT CASSRGSVLGNTIYF - TRBJ1-3 - TRBV18
TGTGCCAGCAGCTTTGAGAGGAGAAACTATGGCTACACCTTC CASSFERRNYGYTF few TRBJ1-2 - TRBV7-8
TGTGCCAGCAGCACCCCGGGACTACTCACAGATACGCAGTATTTT CASSTPGLLTDTQYF - TRBJ2-3 TRBD2 TRBV9
TGTGCCAGCAGCGAGGAAGGACTGATGAACACTGAAGCTTTCTTT CASSEEGLMNTEAFF - TRBJ1-1 - TRBV5-6
TGTGCCAGCAGTTCGGGACGGTCAGTTGTAGATGAAGCTTTCTTT CASSSGRSVVDEAFF few TRBJ1-1 - TRBV6-6
TGTGCCAGCAGTCGGACAGGGATCACAGATACGCAGTATTTT CASSRTGITDTQYF - TRBJ2-3 TRBD1 TRBV2
TGTGCCAGCAGTCAACTAGCGGGAGGGCAATACGAGCAGTACTTC CASSQLAGGQYEQYF - TRBJ2-7 TRBD2 TRBV6-6
TGTGCCAGCAGTTTGGGGGACGTCCCCAAAAACATTCAGTACTTC CASSLGDVPKNIQYF - TRBJ2-4 - TRBV28
TGTGCCAGCAGTTTGATATATAGCAATCAGCCCCAGCATTTT CASSLIYSNQPQHF once TRBJ1-5 - TRBV28
TGTGCCAGCAGCTCCCGACAGAGCTCCTACAATGAGCAGTTCTTC CASSSRQSSYNEQFF - TRBJ2-1 - TRBV11-3
TGTGCCACCAGCAGAGAAAGGGGGCTTTGGCAGCCCCAGCATTTT CATSRERGLWQPQHF - TRBJ1-5 TRBD1 TRBV15
TGCGCCAGCAGCTTGGCGTATTTTGGGGGGGGCGAGGACGAGCAGTACTTC CASSLAYFGGGEDEQYF few TRBJ2-7 - TRBV5-1
TGTGCCAGCAGTGAACAGACCTTATCAGAGACCCAGTACTTC CASSEQTLSETQYF - TRBJ2-5 - TRBV2
TGCGCCAGCAGCTTGGGGGTCGTTGAATGGGGCTACACCTTC CASSLGVVEWGYTF - TRBJ1-2 - TRBV5-1
TGTGCCAGCAACGACAGGGGCTCGGGTACTGAAGCTTTCTTT CASNDRGSGTEAFF - TRBJ1-1 TRBD1 TRBV7-9
TGTGCCAGCAGTGAGTCAGGGACTAGGGGCACTAATGAGCAGTTCTTC CASSESGTRGTNEQFF few TRBJ2-1 TRBD2 TRBV25-1
TGTGCCAGCAGTTTCGGTCGATTCGAGAATGGCTACACCTTC CASSFGRFENGYTF - TRBJ1-2 - TRBV6-5
TGTGCCAGCAGTGCAACGGGACAGGGCGAATCACCCCTCCACTTT CASSATGQGESPLHF - TRBJ1-6 TRBD1 TRBV2
TGCAGCGTTGAGGGTTATGGGGTTTCCTACAATGAGCAGTTCTTC CSVEGYGVSYNEQFF - TRBJ2-1 - TRBV29-1
TGTGCCAGCAGTGCGATGGGGGGAGGAGGTACTGAAGCTTTCTTT CASSAMGGGGTEAFF - TRBJ1-1 - TRBV2
TGTGCCAGCAGGGGACAGGGGAGAGAGACCCAGTACTTC CASRGQGRETQYF - TRBJ2-5 TRBD1 TRBV28
TGTGCCATCAGTGACTCAGGAGGGTTATACGAGCAGTACTTC CAISDSGGLYEQYF once TRBJ2-7 - TRBV10-3
TGCAGCGTTGACAGGGGGGGTAGTGATGAAGCTTTCTTT CSVDRGGSDEAFF - TRBJ1-1 TRBD1 TRBV29-1
TGCGCCAGCAGCCAAGATCTTTCGCAGGGCGTGACCAGTTCTCAGCCCCAGCATTTT CASSQDLSQGVTSSQPQHF - TRBJ1-5 - TRBV4-1
TGTGCCAGTTGGGGCAGGGACTATGGCTACACCTTC CASWGRDYGYTF - TRBJ1-2 - TRBV19
TGTGCCAGCAGCCCCAATACAGGGGTAAATCAGCCCCAGCATTTT CASSPNTGVNQPQHF once TRBJ1-5 TRBD1 TRBV11-2
TGTGCCAGCAGTGACGGACAGTCTTACACCGGGGAGCTGTTTTTT CASSDGQSYTGELFF large TRBJ2-2 - TRBV6-1
TGCAGCGCCCGGTACCAAGAGACCCAGTACTTC CSARYQETQYF few TRBJ2-5 - TRBV29-1
TGTGCCAGCAGCTTAACAGACAGTAACACTGAAGCTTTCTTT CASSLTDSNTEAFF once TRBJ1-1 - TRBV6-1
TGTGCCAGCAGTCCCCGACAGGGCCCTTATCAGCCCCAGCATTTT CASSPRQGPYQPQHF few TRBJ1-5 TRBD1 TRBV6-6
TGTGCCAGCAGTTTTGGCAGGGGGCCTGGAAACACCATATATTTT CASSFGRGPGNTIYF - TRBJ1-3 TRBD1 TRBV6-6
TGTGCCAGCAGTTTCGGACTAGCGGGAGTCGCTGGAGATACGCAGTATTTT CASSFGLAGVAGDTQYF once TRBJ2-3 TRBD2 TRBV28
TGTGCCAGCAGTGGAACGCCTAGCACAGATACGCAGTATTTT CASSGTPSTDTQYF - TRBJ2-3 - TRBV27
TGCGCCAGCAAGACGGACTCGTGGAACACTGAAGCTTTCTTT CASKTDSWNTEAFF - TRBJ1-1 - TRBV5-1
TGTGCCAGCAGCGACACCTATGGCTACACCTTC CASSDTYGYTF - TRBJ1-2 - TRBV28
TGTGCCAGCAGCCCGGATCCCTCCTACAATGAGCAGTTCTTC CASSPDPSYNEQFF once TRBJ2-1 - TRBV9
TGTGCCACCAGCAGAGAAAGGTTAGGTGGAGCTTTCTTT CATSRERLGGAFF - TRBJ1-1 - TRBV15
TGCAGTGCTCGTCCTCTGAGTGAGCAGTTCTTC CSARPLSEQFF - TRBJ2-1 - TRBV20-1
TGTGCTAGTGGTTTGGGTAGCGGGAACACAGATACGCAGTATTTT CASGLGSGNTDTQYF - TRBJ2-3 TRBD2 TRBV12-5
TGCGCCAGCAGCAACCGTGTAGCTGAGCAGTTCTTC CASSNRVAEQFF - TRBJ2-1 - TRBV5-1
TGCGCCAGCAGCCAAGATAGGGGGGGGGACCAAGAGACCCAGTACTTC CASSQDRGGDQETQYF - TRBJ2-5 - TRBV4-1
TGTGCCAGCAGCAAAGACGGGGTACTGACAGGGGAGGGAAACACCATATATTTT CASSKDGVLTGEGNTIYF - TRBJ1-3 - TRBV21-1
TGTGCCAGCAGTCCGTGGACTAGCGGGGGGACCCAGTACTTC CASSPWTSGGTQYF few TRBJ2-5 TRBD2 TRBV27
TGCGCCAGCAGCTTAGATTATAATTCACCCCTCCACTTT CASSLDYNSPLHF few TRBJ1-6 - TRBV5-1
TGTGCCAGCAGTTACTCGAGGGGCTCCTATGGCTACACCTTC CASSYSRGSYGYTF - TRBJ1-2 - TRBV6-5